The source of this TCR beta chain is a study of T cell changes during pregnancy in multiple sclerosis. CDR1 SGHTA and CDR2 FQGNSA come from the germline V gene. V dropped 5 bases and J dropped 3; count of bases not matched to a gene: 5. The CDR3 covers 15 residues. Only in-frame clones appear in the TCRdb table, and some are missing; sequencing was by immunoSEQ multiplex PCR. The table has around 100,000 clones, almost 95% seen once. Specimen: peripheral blood, collected after pregnancy. This sequence joins TRBV7-2 and TRBJ2-2; 8 nucleotides agree with TRBD1. The receptor was isolated from a female donor with multiple sclerosis, enrolled in a pregnancy study. The chain's CDR3 is CASSPRGPYTGELFF. CDR3 bases: TGTGCCAGCAGCCCCAGGGGGCCGTACACCGGGGAGCTGTTTTTT.